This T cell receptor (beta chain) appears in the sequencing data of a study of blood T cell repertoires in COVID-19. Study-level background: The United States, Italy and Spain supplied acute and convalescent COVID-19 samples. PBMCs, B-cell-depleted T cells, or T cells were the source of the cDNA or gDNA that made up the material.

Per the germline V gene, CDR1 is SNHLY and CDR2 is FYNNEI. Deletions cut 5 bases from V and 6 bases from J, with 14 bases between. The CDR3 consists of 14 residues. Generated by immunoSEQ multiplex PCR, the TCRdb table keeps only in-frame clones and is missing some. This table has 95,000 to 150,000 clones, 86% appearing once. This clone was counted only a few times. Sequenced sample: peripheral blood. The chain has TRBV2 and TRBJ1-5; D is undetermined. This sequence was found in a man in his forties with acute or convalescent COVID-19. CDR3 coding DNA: TGTGCCAGCAGTCCAACGAGGGCGGGTCAGCCCCAGCATTTT. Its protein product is CASSPTRAGQPQHF.